The 2 T cell receptor beta chains reported below all come from one sample, sequenced in a study of cytomegalovirus exposure and HLA in healthy donors. Vbeta (60) and Jbeta (13) primers were used in the PCR. Using immunoSEQ multiplex PCR, the repertoire was profiled, and TCRdb retains in-frame clones only, with some absent. The repertoire includes 180,000 or so clones, around 82% of them detected once, and roughly 2.5% sits in the top ten. The specimen was PBMCs. The source of these receptors is a young woman in good health and CMV-seropositive.

The chain recombines TRBV28 with TRBJ1-2; a weak D match, TRBD1 (5 bases). CDR1 and CDR2 from the germline V gene are MDHEN and SYDVKM. CDR3 length equals 16 residues. With 3 bases removed from V and 8 bases from J, the gap between germline ends came to 22 bases. The CDR3, as DNA: TGTGCCAGCAGTTTGGGGCGGGCGGAGGGGATACGGGGCTACACCTTC. This translates into CASSLGRAEGIRGYTF.

The V and J genes are TRBV5-4 and TRBJ2-2, with 7 bases lining up with TRBD2. The CDR3 is made up of 16 amino acids. J was trimmed by 5 bases and V by 4 bases; bases with no gene match: 11. Germline V gene lookup returns CDR1 SGHNT and CDR2 YYREEE (reference sequence). The CDR3 protein is CASSPWRVRGTGELFF. The DNA of the CDR3 is TGTGCCAGCAGCCCCTGGCGTGTGCGGGGGACCGGGGAGCTGTTTTTT.